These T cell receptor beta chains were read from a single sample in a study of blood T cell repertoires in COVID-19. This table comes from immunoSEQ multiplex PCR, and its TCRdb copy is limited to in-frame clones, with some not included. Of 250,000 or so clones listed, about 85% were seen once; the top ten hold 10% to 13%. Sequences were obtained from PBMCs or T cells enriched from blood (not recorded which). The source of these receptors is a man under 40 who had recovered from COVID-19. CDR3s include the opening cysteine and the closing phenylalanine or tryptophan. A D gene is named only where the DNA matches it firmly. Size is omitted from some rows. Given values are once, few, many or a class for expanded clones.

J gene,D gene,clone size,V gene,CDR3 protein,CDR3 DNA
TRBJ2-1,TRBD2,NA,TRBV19,CASSTQNTGTSGRNEQFF,TGTGCCAGTAGTACGCAAAATACCGGGACTAGCGGGAGGAATGAGCAGTTCTTC
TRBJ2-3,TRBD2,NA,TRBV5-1,CASSLPGLASSTDTQYF,TGCGCCAGCAGCTTGCCGGGACTAGCTTCTAGCACAGATACGCAGTATTTT
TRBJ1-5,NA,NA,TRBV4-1,CASSPTGWNQPQHF,TGCGCCAGCAGCCCCACAGGGTGGAATCAGCCCCAGCATTTT
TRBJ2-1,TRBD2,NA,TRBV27,CASGLVRNEQFF,TGTGCCAGCGGACTAGTTCGCAATGAGCAGTTCTTC
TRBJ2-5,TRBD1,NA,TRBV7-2,CASSRTGTVVQETQYF,TGTGCCAGCAGCCGGACCGGGACAGTCGTTCAAGAGACCCAGTACTTC
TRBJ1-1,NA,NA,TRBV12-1,CASSPKTGVPFGTEAFF,TGTGCCAGCAGCCCAAAGACAGGGGTGCCGTTTGGGACTGAAGCTTTCTTT
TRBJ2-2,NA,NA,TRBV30,CVWSRDTGELFF,TGTGTCTGGAGTAGAGACACCGGGGAGCTGTTTTTT
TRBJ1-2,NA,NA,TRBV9,CASSALGTGDGYTF,TGTGCCAGCAGCGCGCTCGGGACTGGGGATGGCTACACCTTC
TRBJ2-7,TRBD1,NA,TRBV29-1,CSGGQTAYEQYF,TGCAGCGGGGGACAGACGGCATACGAGCAGTACTTC
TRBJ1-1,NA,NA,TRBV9,CASSGGTTEAFF,TGTGCCAGCAGCGGAGGGACTACTGAAGCTTTCTTT
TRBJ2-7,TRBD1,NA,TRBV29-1,CSATGQATYEQYF,TGCAGCGCCACGGGACAGGCTACCTACGAGCAGTACTTC
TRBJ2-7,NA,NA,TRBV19,CATKSVYTAYEQYF,TGTGCCACTAAATCAGTCTACACAGCCTACGAGCAGTACTTC
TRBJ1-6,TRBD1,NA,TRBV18,CASSSGTENSPLHF,TGTGCCAGCTCATCCGGGACAGAAAATTCACCCCTCCACTTT
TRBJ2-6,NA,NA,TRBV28,CASTLITPGQGSGANVLTF,TGTGCCAGCACGCTAATCACCCCGGGACAAGGCTCTGGGGCCAACGTCCTGACTTTC
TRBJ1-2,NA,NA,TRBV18,CASSLGGSYGYTF,TGTGCCAGCTCACTCGGGGGGAGCTATGGCTACACCTTC
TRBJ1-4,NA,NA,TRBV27,CASKNPFFRTNEKLFF,TGTGCCAGCAAAAACCCCTTCTTTAGAACTAATGAAAAACTGTTTTTT
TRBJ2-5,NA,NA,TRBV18,CASSPPASVETQYF,TGTGCCAGCTCACCACCGGCTAGCGTTGAGACCCAGTACTTC
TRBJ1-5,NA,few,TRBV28,CASRGGAAYSNQPQHF,TGTGCCAGCAGGGGAGGGGCAGCATATAGCAATCAGCCCCAGCATTTT
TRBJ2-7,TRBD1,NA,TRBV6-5,CASSPGQTYEQYF,TGTGCCAGCAGTCCGGGACAGACCTACGAGCAGTACTTC
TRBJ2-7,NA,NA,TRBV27,CASSFQGDSYEQYF,TGTGCCAGCAGTTTTCAAGGGGACTCCTACGAGCAGTACTTC
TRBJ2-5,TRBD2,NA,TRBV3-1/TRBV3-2,CASSQVGLAARGETQYF,TGTGCCAGCAGCCAAGTAGGGCTAGCGGCCCGGGGGGAGACCCAGTACTTC
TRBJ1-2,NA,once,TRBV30,CAWSGLTLGYGYTF,TGTGCCTGGAGTGGGCTGACATTGGGCTATGGCTACACCTTC
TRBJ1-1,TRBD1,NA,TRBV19,CASKDGQGNTEAFF,TGTGCCAGTAAAGACGGACAGGGGAACACTGAAGCTTTCTTT
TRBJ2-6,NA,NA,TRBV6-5,CASNSETAGANVLTF,TGTGCCAGCAACTCCGAGACTGCTGGGGCCAACGTCCTGACTTTC
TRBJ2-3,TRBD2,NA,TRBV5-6,CASSSAGTTTDTQYF,TGTGCCAGCAGTTCTGCGGGGACTACCACAGATACGCAGTATTTT
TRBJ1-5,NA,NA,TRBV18,CASSPVTGFQPQHF,TGTGCCAGCTCACCAGTTACCGGGTTCCAGCCCCAGCATTTT
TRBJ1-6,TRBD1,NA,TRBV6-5,CASAGQELSPLHF,TGTGCCAGCGCGGGACAGGAGTTGTCACCCCTCCACTTT
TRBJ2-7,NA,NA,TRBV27,CASRRSPSYEQYF,TGTGCCAGCAGACGGTCACCCTCCTACGAGCAGTACTTC
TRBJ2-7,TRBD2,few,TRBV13,CASSLGFVGIRGGGDSYEQYF,TGTGCCAGCAGCTTGGGTTTTGTAGGTATTAGGGGCGGGGGTGATTCCTACGAGCAGTACTTC
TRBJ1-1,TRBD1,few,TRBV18,CASSPPSGTAYTEAFF,TGTGCCAGCTCACCCCCTTCCGGGACAGCCTACACTGAAGCTTTCTTT
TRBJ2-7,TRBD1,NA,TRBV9,CASSPKPPSQGASYEQYF,TGTGCCAGCAGCCCGAAACCCCCCTCACAGGGGGCGTCCTACGAGCAGTACTTC
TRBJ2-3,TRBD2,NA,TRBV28,CASRMLAGVGTDTQYF,TGTGCCAGCAGGATGTTAGCGGGAGTCGGCACAGATACGCAGTATTTT
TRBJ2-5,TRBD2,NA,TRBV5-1,CASSWTSGGVSETQYF,TGCGCCAGCAGCTGGACTAGCGGGGGGGTCTCGGAGACCCAGTACTTC
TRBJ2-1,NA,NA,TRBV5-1,CASSNRADEQFF,TGCGCCAGCAGTAACAGGGCCGATGAGCAGTTCTTC
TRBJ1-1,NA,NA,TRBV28,CASSLGTLMNTEAFF,TGTGCCAGCAGTTTGGGGACACTCATGAACACTGAAGCTTTCTTT
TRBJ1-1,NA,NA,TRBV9,CASSVEGRGMNTEAFF,TGTGCCAGCAGCGTAGAAGGAAGAGGGATGAACACTGAAGCTTTCTTT
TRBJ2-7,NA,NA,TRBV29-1,CSVARGNEQYF,TGCAGCGTTGCTCGAGGCAACGAGCAGTACTTC
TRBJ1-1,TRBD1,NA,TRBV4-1,CASGHPDRATEAFF,TGCGCCAGCGGCCACCCAGACAGGGCCACTGAAGCTTTCTTT
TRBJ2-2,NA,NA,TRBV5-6,CASSLGAGTNTGELFF,TGTGCCAGCAGCCTTGGAGCGGGTACGAACACCGGGGAGCTGTTTTTT
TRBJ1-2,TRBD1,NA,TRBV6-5,CASSYSPGQGGGYTF,TGTGCCAGCAGTTACTCGCCCGGACAGGGTGGCGGCTACACCTTC
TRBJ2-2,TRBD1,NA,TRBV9,CASSARPGQGIGELFF,TGTGCCAGCAGCGCCCGACCGGGACAGGGGATCGGGGAGCTGTTTTTT
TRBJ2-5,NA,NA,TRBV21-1,CASSKGWGQGDKETQYF,TGTGCCAGCAGCAAAGGGTGGGGACAGGGTGACAAAGAGACCCAGTACTTC
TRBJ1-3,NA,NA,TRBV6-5,CASTKRGSGNTIYF,TGTGCCAGCACCAAAAGGGGTTCGGGAAACACCATATATTTT
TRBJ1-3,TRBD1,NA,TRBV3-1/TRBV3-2,CASSRGQTGNTIYF,TGTGCCAGCAGCCGGGGACAGACTGGAAACACCATATATTTT
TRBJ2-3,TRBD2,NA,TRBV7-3,CASSLKTSGGLTDTQYF,TGTGCCAGCAGCTTAAAGACTAGCGGGGGTCTCACAGATACGCAGTATTTT
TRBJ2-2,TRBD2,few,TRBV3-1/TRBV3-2,CASSPWEGSPNTGELFF,TGTGCCAGCAGCCCTTGGGAGGGGAGCCCGAACACCGGGGAGCTGTTTTTT
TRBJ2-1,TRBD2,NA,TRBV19,CASTQPGLVYEQFF,TGTGCCAGTACCCAACCGGGACTAGTATATGAGCAGTTCTTC
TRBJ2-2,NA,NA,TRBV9,CASSGFGSLRTGELFF,TGTGCCAGCAGCGGCTTTGGGTCCTTGAGGACCGGGGAGCTGTTTTTT
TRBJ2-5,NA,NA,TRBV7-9,CASSLVSTETQYF,TGTGCCAGCAGCTTAGTTAGCACGGAGACCCAGTACTTC
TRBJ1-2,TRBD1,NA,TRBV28,CASSFTGVAPMGYTF,TGTGCCAGCAGTTTTACAGGGGTTGCCCCTATGGGCTACACCTTC
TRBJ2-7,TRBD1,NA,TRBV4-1,CASSQGGTVGDEQYF,TGCGCCAGCAGCCAAGGGGGGACAGTTGGGGACGAGCAGTACTTC
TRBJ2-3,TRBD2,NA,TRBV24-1,CATSDKFSPGTIGDTQYF,TGTGCCACCAGTGATAAATTTTCCCCAGGGACTATCGGCGATACGCAGTATTTT
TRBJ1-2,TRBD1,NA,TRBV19,CASSPDRVHGYTF,TGTGCCAGTAGTCCCGACAGGGTACATGGCTACACCTTC
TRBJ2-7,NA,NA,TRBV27,CASSLYIQGREQYF,TGTGCCAGCAGTTTGTACATACAGGGACGCGAGCAGTACTTC
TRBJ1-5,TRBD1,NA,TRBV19,CASLKDRDSQPQHF,TGTGCCAGTCTCAAGGACAGGGATAGTCAGCCCCAGCATTTT